Listed here is a single TCR beta chain. The antigen remains undetermined. Noted time point: baseline pretreatment blood. Treatment of the sample: 15 Gy SBRT to primary tumor, nephrectomy 4 weeks later. After SBRT, blood was collected at 2 and 4 weeks, plus baseline. The CDR3 is 13 amino acids. Germline V gene lookup returns CDR1 MNHEY and CDR2 SVGAGI. After removal of 6 bases from V and 4 bases from J, the junction contained 4 bases not matched to a gene. Clones were sequenced by immunoSEQ multiplex PCR, and TCRdb holds only the in-frame ones, with some missing. This table has 120,000 to 150,000 clones, approximately 82% appearing once. The data derive from a study of radiation and T cells in renal cell carcinoma. Broader study findings: From baseline, blood top tumor clonotypes peaked at 2 weeks post-radiation.

The chain carries TRBV6-5 and TRBJ1-2, with 8 positions matching TRBD1. The sample here was blood, taken from a patient whose treatment included radiotherapy and nephrectomy. The receptor comes from a woman between 50 and 59 years old with renal cell carcinoma. CDR3 protein: CASRRTGTYGYTF. The CDR3 bases are TGTGCCAGCAGACGGACAGGGACCTATGGCTACACCTTC.